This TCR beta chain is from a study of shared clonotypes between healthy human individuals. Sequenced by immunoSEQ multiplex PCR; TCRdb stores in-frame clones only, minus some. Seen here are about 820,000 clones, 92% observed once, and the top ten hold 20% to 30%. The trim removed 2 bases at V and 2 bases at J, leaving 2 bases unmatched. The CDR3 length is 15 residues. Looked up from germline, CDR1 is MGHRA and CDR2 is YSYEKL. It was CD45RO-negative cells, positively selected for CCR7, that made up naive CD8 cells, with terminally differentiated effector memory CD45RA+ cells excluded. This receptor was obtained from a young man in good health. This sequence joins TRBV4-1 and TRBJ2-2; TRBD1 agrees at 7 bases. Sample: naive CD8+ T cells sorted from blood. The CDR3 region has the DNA TGCGCCAGCAGCCAAACAGGGGTAAACACCGGGGAGCTGTTTTTT. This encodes CASSQTGVNTGELFF.